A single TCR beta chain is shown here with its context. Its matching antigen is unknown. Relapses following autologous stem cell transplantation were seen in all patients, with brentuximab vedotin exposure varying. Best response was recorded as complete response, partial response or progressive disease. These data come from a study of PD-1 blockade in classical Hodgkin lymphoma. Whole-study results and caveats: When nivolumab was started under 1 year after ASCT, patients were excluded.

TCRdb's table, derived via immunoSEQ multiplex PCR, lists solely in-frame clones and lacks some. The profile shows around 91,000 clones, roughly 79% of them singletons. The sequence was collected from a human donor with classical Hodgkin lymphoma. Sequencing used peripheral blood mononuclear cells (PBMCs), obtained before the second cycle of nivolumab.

CDR3 DNA sequence: TGTGCCAGTAGTACGGGACAGCCCCATGAAAAACTGTTTTTT. This gives the protein CASSTGQPHEKLFF. The chain is built from TRBV19 and TRBJ1-4; 7 bases are a match to TRBD1. With 4 bases clipped from V and 6 bases from J, the junction kept 5 bases outside the gene matches. Per germline, CDR1 LNHDA and CDR2 SQIVND (reference sequence). This CDR3 contains 14 residues.